Listed below are T cell receptor beta chains from one sample, sequenced in a study of T cells in localized non-small cell lung cancer. Assay used: immunoSEQ multiplex PCR; TCRdb lists only in-frame clones, some missing. Among around 96,000 clones listed, roughly 93% were seen once. The sample in question was PBMCs, obtained before any cancer treatment. The receptor set was obtained from a woman between 40 and 69 years old with stage II squamous cell lung carcinoma. Both conserved end residues are part of each CDR3. D genes are given only for firm matches. Rows may omit the clone size; those that give it use once, few, many or a size class.

>NA|TRBJ2-2|TRBV2|TRBD2
CASSIAGNTGELFF
TGTGCCAGCAGTATAGCGGGGAACACCGGGGAGCTGTTTTTT
>NA|TRBJ1-2|TRBV6-6|NA
CASALTVSNYGYTF
TGTGCCAGCGCCCTGACAGTGTCTAACTATGGCTACACCTTC
>NA|TRBJ2-1|TRBV5-1|NA
CASRTLRADEQFF
TGCGCCAGCAGGACACTTCGAGCAGATGAGCAGTTCTTC
>NA|TRBJ2-2|TRBV10-3|TRBD1
CAISGNRDSTGELFF
TGTGCCATCAGTGGAAACCGGGACAGCACCGGGGAGCTGTTTTTT
>once|TRBJ1-1|TRBV7-6|TRBD1
CASSLSPGTGLDTEAFF
TGTGCCAGCAGCTTGAGTCCCGGGACAGGGTTGGACACTGAAGCTTTCTTT
>NA|TRBJ1-1|TRBV5-6|NA
CASSLVGIKNTEAFF
TGTGCCAGCAGCTTGGTCGGGATAAAGAACACTGAAGCTTTCTTT
>NA|TRBJ1-1|TRBV6-4|NA
CASSDSTGARTEAFF
TGTGCCAGCAGTGACTCGACGGGGGCGCGCACTGAAGCTTTCTTT
>NA|TRBJ1-6|TRBV7-9|TRBD1
CASSSFGGQGTSPLHF
TGTGCCAGCAGCTCCTTCGGGGGACAGGGTACCTCACCCCTCCACTTT
>once|TRBJ1-1|TRBV7-2|NA
CASSLGRTSGSTEAFF
TGTGCCAGCAGCTTAGGGCGGACAAGCGGTAGCACTGAAGCTTTCTTT
>once|TRBJ1-4|TRBV5-1|NA
CASSPTTRREKLFF
TGCGCCAGCAGCCCGACGACACGGCGGGAAAAACTGTTTTTT
>once|TRBJ2-1|TRBV6-1|NA
CASRLPPPTSNEQFF
TGTGCCAGCAGGCTACCTCCACCTACGTCCAATGAGCAGTTCTTC
>once|TRBJ2-7|TRBV10-1|NA
CASSAGYEQYF
TGCGCCAGCAGTGCAGGGTACGAGCAGTACTTC
>once|TRBJ2-1|TRBV2|NA
CASSEIQLGDEQFF
TGTGCCAGCAGTGAAATCCAGTTGGGCGATGAGCAGTTCTTC
>NA|TRBJ2-2|TRBV6-6|NA
CASSYRPGELFF
TGTGCCAGCAGCTACCGACCCGGGGAGCTGTTTTTT
>NA|TRBJ2-2|TRBV4-1|NA
CASSQDRAGAGVTGELFF
TGCGCCAGCAGCCAAGATAGGGCGGGAGCAGGGGTCACCGGGGAGCTGTTTTTT
>NA|TRBJ1-1|TRBV28|TRBD1
CASSLKQGARGTEAFF
TGTGCCAGCAGCCTTAAACAGGGGGCGCGAGGCACTGAAGCTTTCTTT
>NA|TRBJ1-1|TRBV4-2|NA
CASSQDGEGQVTEAFF
TGTGCCAGCAGCCAAGATGGGGAGGGGCAGGTCACTGAAGCTTTCTTT
>NA|TRBJ1-2|TRBV28|NA
CASSGQRGYTF
TGTGCCAGCAGTGGACAGAGGGGCTACACCTTC
>NA|TRBJ2-4|TRBV7-8|NA
CASSLWGRGSKNIQYF
TGTGCCAGCAGCTTATGGGGGCGCGGGTCCAAAAACATTCAGTACTTC
>NA|TRBJ2-3|TRBV27|NA
CASSLLRAGTDTQYF
TGTGCCAGCAGTTTGTTGAGGGCCGGCACAGATACGCAGTATTTT
>NA|TRBJ1-6|TRBV5-6|NA
CASSSWAAYNSPLHF
TGTGCCAGCAGCAGTTGGGCGGCGTATAATTCACCCCTCCACTTT
>NA|TRBJ2-5|TRBV27|NA
CASSLRVLGGQETQYF
TGTGCCAGCAGTCTTAGGGTCTTAGGAGGACAAGAGACCCAGTACTTC
>NA|TRBJ2-2|TRBV2|TRBD2
CASSEAASGRPRWTGELFF
TGTGCCAGCAGTGAAGCGGCTAGCGGGAGGCCAAGGTGGACCGGGGAGCTGTTTTTT
>NA|TRBJ1-1|TRBV6-5|NA
CASSLWGGGTEAFF
TGTGCCAGCAGTCTTTGGGGGGGAGGGACTGAAGCTTTCTTT
>NA|TRBJ1-2|TRBV6-1|TRBD1
CASSVSLGGPTGGYTF
TGTGCCAGCAGTGTCTCCCTAGGGGGCCCTACGGGGGGCTACACCTTC
>NA|TRBJ1-3|TRBV12-5|NA
CASGFYGSPRRGERNTIYF
TGTGCTAGTGGTTTTTACGGTAGCCCTAGGCGGGGAGAGCGAAACACCATATATTTT
>few|TRBJ1-2|TRBV7-9|TRBD1
CATEQGGSYGYTF
TGTGCCACCGAACAGGGGGGGAGCTATGGCTACACCTTC
>NA|TRBJ1-4|TRBV4-2|NA
CASSTSGGLTNEKLFF
TGTGCCAGCAGCACATCCGGAGGCTTGACTAATGAAAAACTGTTTTTT
>once|TRBJ2-1|TRBV29-1|NA
CSGILRSYNEQFF
TGCAGCGGTATCCTAAGGTCCTACAATGAGCAGTTCTTC
>NA|TRBJ1-1|TRBV6-1|NA
CASSFRDTEAFF
TGTGCCAGCAGCTTCAGGGACACTGAAGCTTTCTTT
>NA|TRBJ1-1|TRBV19|NA
CASSSGVNTEAFF
TGTGCCAGTAGCTCAGGGGTGAACACTGAAGCTTTCTTT
>once|TRBJ2-1|TRBV11-2|TRBD2
CASSLSSGSPLSEQFF
TGTGCCAGCAGCTTATCGAGCGGGAGCCCTCTTTCTGAGCAGTTCTTC
>once|TRBJ2-1|TRBV30|NA
CAWSGVVGEQFF
TGTGCCTGGAGCGGGGTTGTGGGTGAGCAGTTCTTC
>NA|TRBJ2-7|TRBV25-1|TRBD1
CASSGATGTSTYEQYF
TGTGCCAGCAGTGGGGCGACAGGGACCTCAACCTACGAGCAGTACTTC
>NA|TRBJ1-2|TRBV15|NA
CATSREMARGLKGYTF
TGTGCCACCAGCAGAGAAATGGCGCGAGGGTTAAAAGGCTACACCTTC
>NA|TRBJ2-2|TRBV7-9|NA
CASSQAGAITGELFF
TGTGCCAGCAGCCAGGCGGGGGCGATCACCGGGGAGCTGTTTTTT
>NA|TRBJ2-4|TRBV20-1|NA
CSASDGISKNF
TGCAGTGCTAGCGATGGTATAAGTAAGAACTTC
>NA|TRBJ1-4|TRBV5-1|NA
CASSLGAANEKLFF
TGCGCCAGCAGCTTGGGGGCGGCTAATGAAAAACTGTTTTTT
>NA|TRBJ1-2|TRBV27|TRBD1
CASRDTGGNYGYTF
TGTGCCAGTAGAGATACAGGGGGCAACTATGGCTACACCTTC
>NA|TRBJ1-1|TRBV2|NA
CASSELGRHEAFF
TGTGCCAGCAGTGAGCTGGGGAGGCATGAAGCTTTCTTT
>NA|TRBJ1-3|TRBV27|NA
CASSSQGRSGNTIYF
TGTGCCAGCAGTTCCCAAGGACGCTCTGGAAACACCATATATTTT